Detailed here is one T cell receptor beta chain. The antigen it binds to is not known. No much larger clone exists at a distance of one base, and base qualities are not known. What the time point label conveys for this sample: cycle 2 day 1 (C2D1) of nivolumab. All trial patients had relapsed after autologous stem cell transplantation, with cohorts A, B and C differing in prior brentuximab vedotin exposure. A total of more than 55 patients with relapsed/refractory classical Hodgkin lymphoma made up the trial cohort, and each patient's best overall response was complete response, partial response or progressive disease. Single-agent nivolumab was administered to trial patients in the multi-cohort phase II CheckMate 205 trial. Best overall response was determined by an independent review committee according to the 2007 International Working Group response criteria. Trial PBMCs were obtained immediately prior to nivolumab initiation (C1D1) and on therapy at cycle 2 day 1 and cycle 4 day 1. Peripheral blood was collected in 8 mL Vacutainer Cell Preparation Tubes, from which PBMCs were isolated by centrifugation and then cryopreserved.

The Qiagen DNeasy kit was used to extract genomic DNA both from unsorted PBMCs and from the negatively selected CD4+ and CD8+ fractions. Using primers that anneal to V and J segments, immunoSEQ multiplex PCR amplified the TCR beta CDR3 regions. A synthetic immune receptor repertoire was used to minimize amplification bias, and remaining bias was computationally removed after sequencing. In the paper's pipeline: Repertoire diversity was quantified as the Shannon entropy index using custom Python scripts. The unsorted, CD4+ and CD8+ repertoires were each analyzed separately, with the exception of combined analyses, where CD4+ and CD8+ sequences were merged in silico. Clonal expansion was defined as a frequency increase of at least 2-fold after treatment compared with C1D1, and clones undetected at baseline were assigned a pseudocount of 0.5. Clones with 0 or 1 copy at C1D1 were defined as singleton clones, while clones with 2 or more copies were defined as non-singleton clones. Clones expanded in unsorted samples were assigned a CD4+, CD8+ or unknown annotation through matching of protein sequences in sorted samples from the same patient. Wilcoxon tests were applied to paired samples to test diversity changes from C1D1 to C4D1. The table was pulled from immuneACCESS by TCRdb, which kept in-frame rearrangements only. Such tables lose some clones; where checked, under half of the loss comes from unresolved V genes, and the rest has no known cause. The V and J calls and clone size are taken from that table; D and trimming were inferred from the DNA. This sample gives 8,500 to 14,000 clones in total; almost 85% of them show up just once. The biggest ten clones account for over 4.5% of the sample.

The data derive from a study of PD-1 blockade in classical Hodgkin lymphoma (dated by TCRdb to the early 2020s). A note on the overall study: Nivolumab dosing was 3 mg/kg intravenously every 2 weeks, continuing until either disease progression or unacceptable toxicity. The study used TCR beta sequencing and CyTOF to define a peripheral blood immune signature of response to PD-1 blockade in classical Hodgkin lymphoma.

The paper's findings and limits, for the study overall: Trial patients achieving complete response had baseline diversity similar to newly diagnosed patients, whereas partial responders and progressors had significantly lower diversity. Only a single clinical trial cohort was studied, and what caused the repertoire differences, possibly disease activity or prior therapy, remained undefined. CD4+ but not CD8+ TCR diversity rose significantly by C4D1 (p=0.0027 vs p=0.16), most apparent in complete responders (p=0.02). Patients starting nivolumab less than 1 year after ASCT had lower diversity and were excluded from later analyses to avoid confounding by immune reconstitution. Baseline TCR diversity was reported as lower in newly diagnosed patients than in healthy donors, and lower still in relapsed/refractory patients.

The CDR3 measures 12 amino acids from cysteine to phenylalanine. Solely the CDR3 DNA is kept, with 36 bases framed from the first base. Looking up the germline V gene yields CDR1 LGHNA and CDR2 YNFKEQ. The trim is 0 bases for V and 8 bases for J, with a gap of 7 bases between the germline ends. The sample consisted of peripheral blood mononuclear cells (PBMCs), taken before the second cycle of nivolumab. The rearrangement combines TRBV4-2 with TRBJ1-1, with the D segment identity uncertain. This clonotype was sampled from a human donor with classical Hodgkin lymphoma. The CDR3 protein: CASSQEVSEAFF. The DNA sequence is as follows: TGTGCCAGCAGCCAAGAAGTCTCCGAAGCTTTCTTT.